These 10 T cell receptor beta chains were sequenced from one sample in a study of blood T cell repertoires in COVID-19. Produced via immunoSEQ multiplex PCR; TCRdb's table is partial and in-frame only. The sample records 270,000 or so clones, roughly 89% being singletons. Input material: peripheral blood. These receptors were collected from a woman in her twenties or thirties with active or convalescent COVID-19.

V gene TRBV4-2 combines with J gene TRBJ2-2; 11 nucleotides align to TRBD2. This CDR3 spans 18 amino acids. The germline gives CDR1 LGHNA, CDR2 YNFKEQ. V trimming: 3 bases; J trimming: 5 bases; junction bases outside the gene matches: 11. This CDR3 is CASSHERLAGGWTGELFF. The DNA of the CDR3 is TGTGCCAGCAGCCACGAGAGGCTAGCGGGGGGTTGGACCGGGGAGCTGTTTTTT.

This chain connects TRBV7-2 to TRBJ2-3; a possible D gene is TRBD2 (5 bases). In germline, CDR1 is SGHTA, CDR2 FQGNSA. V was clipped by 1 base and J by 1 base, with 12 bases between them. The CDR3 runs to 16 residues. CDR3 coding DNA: TGTGCCAGCAGCTTAGATGAGGTGGGAGGCACAGATACGCAGTATTTT. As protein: CASSLDEVGGTDTQYF.

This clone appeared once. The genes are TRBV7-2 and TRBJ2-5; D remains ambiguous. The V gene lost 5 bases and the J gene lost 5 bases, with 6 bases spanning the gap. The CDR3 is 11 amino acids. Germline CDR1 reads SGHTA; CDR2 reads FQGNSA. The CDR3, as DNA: TGTGCCAGCAGCGAGAGGGAGACCCAGTACTTC. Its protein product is CASSERETQYF.

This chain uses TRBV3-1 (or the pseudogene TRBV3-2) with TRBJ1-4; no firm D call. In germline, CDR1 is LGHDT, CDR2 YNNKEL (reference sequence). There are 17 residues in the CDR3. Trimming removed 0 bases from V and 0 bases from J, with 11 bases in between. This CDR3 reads CASSQDLQRATNEKLFF. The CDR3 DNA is TGTGCCAGCAGCCAAGATTTGCAGCGTGCAACTAATGAAAAACTGTTTTTT.

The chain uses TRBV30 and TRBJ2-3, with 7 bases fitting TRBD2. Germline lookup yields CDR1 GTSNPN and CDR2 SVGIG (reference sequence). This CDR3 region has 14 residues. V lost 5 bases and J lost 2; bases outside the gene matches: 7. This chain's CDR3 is CAWGLGGNTDTQYF. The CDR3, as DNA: TGTGCCTGGGGTCTCGGGGGGAACACAGATACGCAGTATTTT. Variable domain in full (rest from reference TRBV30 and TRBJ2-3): SQTIHQWPATLVQPVGSPLSLECTVEGTSNPNLYWYRQAAGRGLQLLFYSVGIGQISSEVPQNLSASRPQDRQFILSSKKLLLSDSGFYLCAWGLGGNTDTQYFGPGTRLTVL.

The CDR3 DNA follows: TGCAGTGCCAGACAGGGGCCTGAGCAGTACTTC. Its translation is CSARQGPEQYF. The gene calls are TRBV20-1 and TRBJ2-7; 8 bases align to TRBD1. CDR3 length: 11 residues. Germline CDR1 reads DFQATT; CDR2 reads SNEGSKA (reference sequence). V dropped 6 bases and J dropped 7; count of bases not matched to a gene: 5.

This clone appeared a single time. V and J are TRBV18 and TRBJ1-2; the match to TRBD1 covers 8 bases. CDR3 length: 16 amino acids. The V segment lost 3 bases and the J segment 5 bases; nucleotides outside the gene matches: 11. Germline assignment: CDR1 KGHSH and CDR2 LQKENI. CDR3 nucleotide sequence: TGTGCCAGCTCACCTTCTCGTACTCAGGGGGCATATGGCTACACCTTC. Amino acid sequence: CASSPSRTQGAYGYTF.

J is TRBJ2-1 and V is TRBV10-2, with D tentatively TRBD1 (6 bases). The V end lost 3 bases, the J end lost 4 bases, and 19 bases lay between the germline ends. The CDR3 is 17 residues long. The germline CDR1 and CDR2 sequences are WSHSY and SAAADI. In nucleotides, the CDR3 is TGCGCCAGCAGTGACCACGGAAGGCAGGGGATATACAATGAGCAGTTCTTC. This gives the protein CASSDHGRQGIYNEQFF.

The chain's CDR3 is CASRAGMNTEAFF. CDR3 nucleotide sequence: TGTGCCAGCAGGGCAGGAATGAACACTGAAGCTTTCTTT. The chain links TRBV28 to TRBJ1-1; D is unresolved. Trimming took off 6 bases at V and 0 bases at J, with 8 bases between the two ends. Looked up from germline, CDR1 is MDHEN and CDR2 is SYDVKM. CDR3 length: 13 residues.

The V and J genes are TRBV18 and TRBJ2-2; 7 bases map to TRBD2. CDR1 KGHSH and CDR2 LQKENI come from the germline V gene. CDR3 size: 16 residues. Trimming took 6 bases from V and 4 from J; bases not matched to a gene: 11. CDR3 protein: CASSPYSGRVTGELFF. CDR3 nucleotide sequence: TGTGCCAGCTCGCCATACTCAGGGAGGGTCACCGGGGAGCTGTTTTTT.